The T cell receptor beta chain under discussion was sequenced for a study of identical twins. Study outcomes and limitations: With beta out-of-frame sequences, excess sharing by twins was weaker.

A word on this clonotype: Its antigen is not known.

TCRdb re-called the 5' RACE reads with MiXCR, one entry per CDR3 protein. The sample includes about 720,000 distinct CDR3 sequences, 15% to 20% of them seen just once. V was pared by 3 bases and J by 6 bases, with 7 bases of the junction left unmatched. Germline lookup yields CDR1 SGHRS and CDR2 YFSETQ. The CDR3 contains 14 residues. This sample also appeared in a second study, on T cells expressing NK-cell markers. That paper states: Seven HCMV-seropositive donors and one seronegative donor made up the eight sequenced donors.

The receptor was derived from a woman between 18 and 29 years old in good health. J is TRBJ2-3 and V is TRBV5-1; 7 nucleotides agree with TRBD1. The specimen sequenced was PBMCs. The CDR3 DNA reads as TGCGCCAGCAGCTCGGCACAGGGGCCGGATACGCAGTATTTT. Protein product: CASSSAQGPDTQYF.